This T cell receptor beta chain was documented in a study of blood T cell repertoires in COVID-19. Across the study: The United States, Italy and Spain provided the acute and convalescent COVID-19 samples. Nucleic acid was either cDNA or gDNA, and it came from T cells, B-cell-depleted T cells, or PBMCs.

Original handling: It was from reference gene primer amplification that nucleated cell counts were estimated. TCRdb's table, derived via immunoSEQ multiplex PCR, lists solely in-frame clones and lacks some. The V and J calls and clone size were taken over from that table, and D and trimming were inferred from the DNA. The sample has roughly 330,000 clones, over 70% seen once. V shed 2 bases and J 13 bases; nucleotides not matched to a gene: 9. This CDR3 is built from 13 residues. CDR1 is MNHEY and CDR2 is SVGAGI in the germline V gene. Input material: peripheral blood. V is TRBV6-5 and J is TRBJ2-3; 7 nucleotides align to TRBD1. The receptor comes from a woman between 45 and 65 years old with acute or convalescent COVID-19. The CDR3 is CASSYLRDRHEYF. The CDR3 region has the DNA TGTGCCAGCAGTTACCTCCGGGACAGACATGAGTATTTT.